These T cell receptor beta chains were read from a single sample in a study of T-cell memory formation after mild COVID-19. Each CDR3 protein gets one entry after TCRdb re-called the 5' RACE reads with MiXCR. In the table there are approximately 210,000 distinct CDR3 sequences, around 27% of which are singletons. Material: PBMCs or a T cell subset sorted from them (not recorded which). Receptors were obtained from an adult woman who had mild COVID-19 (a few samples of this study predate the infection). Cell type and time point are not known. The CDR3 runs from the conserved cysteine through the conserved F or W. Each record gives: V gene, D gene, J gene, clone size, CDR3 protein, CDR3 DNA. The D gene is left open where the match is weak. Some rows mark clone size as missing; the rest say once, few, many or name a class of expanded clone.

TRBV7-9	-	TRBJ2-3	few	CASTPRLGSTDTQYF	TGTGCCAGCACCCCCCGGTTAGGTAGCACAGATACGCAGTATTTT
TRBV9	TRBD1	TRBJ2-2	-	CASSAHTGTGNTGELFF	TGTGCCAGCAGCGCCCATACCGGGACAGGGAACACCGGGGAGCTGTTTTTT
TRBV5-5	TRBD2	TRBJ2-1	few	CASSSGRLAGTYNEQFF	TGTGCCAGCAGCTCGGGGCGACTAGCGGGGACCTACAATGAGCAGTTCTTC
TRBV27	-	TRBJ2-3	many	CASSLRNLPASTDTQYF	TGTGCCAGCAGTTTACGAAACCTACCAGCTTCCACAGATACGCAGTATTTT
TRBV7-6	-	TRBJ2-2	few	CASSSSLASHGAGELFF	TGTGCCAGCAGCTCCTCGTTGGCTAGCCACGGAGCCGGGGAGCTGTTTTTT
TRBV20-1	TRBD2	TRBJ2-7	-	CSAQSGRGYEQYF	TGCAGTGCTCAGAGCGGGAGAGGTTACGAGCAGTACTTC
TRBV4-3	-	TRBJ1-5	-	CASSQSPGAQPQHF	TGCGCCAGCAGCCAATCTCCTGGGGCTCAGCCCCAGCATTTT
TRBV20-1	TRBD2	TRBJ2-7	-	CSLARLAGYEQYF	TGCAGTCTGGCGAGGCTAGCGGGGTACGAGCAGTACTTC
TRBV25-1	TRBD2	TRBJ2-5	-	CASSELLADQETQYF	TGTGCCAGCAGTGAACTCCTAGCGGACCAAGAGACCCAGTACTTC
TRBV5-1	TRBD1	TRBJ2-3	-	CASSRTGGPDTQYF	TGCGCCAGCAGCCGTACAGGGGGACCAGATACGCAGTATTTT
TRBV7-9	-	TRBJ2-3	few	CASSSKAFGSASTDTQYF	TGTGCCAGCAGCTCAAAGGCTTTCGGATCCGCTAGCACAGATACGCAGTATTTT